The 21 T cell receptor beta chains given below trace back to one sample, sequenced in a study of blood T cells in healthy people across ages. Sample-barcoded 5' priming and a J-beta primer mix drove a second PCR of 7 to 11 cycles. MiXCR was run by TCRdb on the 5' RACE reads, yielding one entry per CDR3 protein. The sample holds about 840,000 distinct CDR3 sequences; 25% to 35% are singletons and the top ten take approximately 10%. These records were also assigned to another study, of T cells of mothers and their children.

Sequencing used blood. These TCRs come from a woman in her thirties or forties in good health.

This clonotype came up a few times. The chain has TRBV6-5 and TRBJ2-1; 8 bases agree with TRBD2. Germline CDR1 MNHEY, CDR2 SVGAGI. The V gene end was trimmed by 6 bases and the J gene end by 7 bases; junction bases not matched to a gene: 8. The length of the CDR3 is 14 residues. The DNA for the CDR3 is TGTGCCAGCAGCAAGACTAGCGCAGATAATGAGCAGTTCTTC. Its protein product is CASSKTSADNEQFF.

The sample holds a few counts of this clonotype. CDR3 sequence (DNA): TGCAGCGTCTCCGTGGGAGGAAGCAATCAGCCCCAGCATTTT. This translates into CSVSVGGSNQPQHF. This chain links TRBV29-1 with TRBJ1-5; D gene unclear. Trimming stripped 6 bases from V and 1 base from J, with 13 bases between. The CDR3 is 14 residues long. CDR1 and CDR2 from the germline V gene are SQVTM and ANQGSEA.

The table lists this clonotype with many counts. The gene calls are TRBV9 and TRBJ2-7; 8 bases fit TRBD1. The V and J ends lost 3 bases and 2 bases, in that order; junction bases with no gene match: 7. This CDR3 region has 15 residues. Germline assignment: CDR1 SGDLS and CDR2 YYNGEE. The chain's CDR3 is CASSEEGQGAYEQYF. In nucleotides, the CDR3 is TGTGCCAGCAGCGAGGAAGGACAGGGAGCCTACGAGCAGTACTTC.

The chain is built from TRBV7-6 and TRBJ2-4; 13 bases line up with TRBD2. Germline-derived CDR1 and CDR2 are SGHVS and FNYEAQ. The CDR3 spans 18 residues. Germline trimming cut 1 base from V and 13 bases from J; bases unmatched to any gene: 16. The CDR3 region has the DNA TGTGCCAGCAGCTTAGATACTAGCGGGGGGGCCGGGTCCAATGAGCAGTACTTC. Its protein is CASSLDTSGGAGSNEQYF.

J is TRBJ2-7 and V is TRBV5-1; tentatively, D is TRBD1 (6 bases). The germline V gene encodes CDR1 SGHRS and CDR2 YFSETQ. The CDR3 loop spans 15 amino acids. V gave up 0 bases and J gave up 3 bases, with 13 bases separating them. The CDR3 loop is CASSLVPEQGYEQYF. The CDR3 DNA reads TGCGCCAGCAGCTTGGTGCCAGAACAGGGCTACGAGCAGTACTTC.

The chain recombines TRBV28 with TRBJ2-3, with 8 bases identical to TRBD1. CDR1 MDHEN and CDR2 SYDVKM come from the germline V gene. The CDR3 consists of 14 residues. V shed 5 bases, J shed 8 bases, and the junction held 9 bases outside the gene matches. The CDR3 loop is CASSTTGDGRTQYF. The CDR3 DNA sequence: TGTGCCAGCAGTACGACAGGGGATGGGCGTACGCAGTATTTT.

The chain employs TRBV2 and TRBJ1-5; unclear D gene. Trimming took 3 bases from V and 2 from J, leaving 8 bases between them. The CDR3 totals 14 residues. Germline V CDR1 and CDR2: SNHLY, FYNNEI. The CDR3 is CASSELGGNQPQHF. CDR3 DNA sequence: TGTGCCAGCAGTGAGTTGGGCGGCAATCAGCCCCAGCATTTT. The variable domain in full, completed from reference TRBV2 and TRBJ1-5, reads EPEVTQTPSHQVTQMGQEVILRCVPISNHLYFYWYRQILGQKVEFLVSFYNNEISEKSEIFDDQFSVERPDGSNFTLKIRSTKLEDSAMYFCASSELGGNQPQHFGDGTRLSIL.

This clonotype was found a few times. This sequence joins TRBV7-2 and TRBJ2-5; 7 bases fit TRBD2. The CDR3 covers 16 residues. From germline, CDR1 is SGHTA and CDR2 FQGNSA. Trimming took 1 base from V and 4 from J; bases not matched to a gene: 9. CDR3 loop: CASSLVSGGGVETQYF. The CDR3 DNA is TGTGCCAGCAGCTTAGTATCGGGCGGGGGTGTAGAGACCCAGTACTTC.

CDR3 residues: CASSVFSLGNQPQHF. The CDR3 DNA reads as TGTGCCAGCAGTGTATTCTCCCTGGGCAATCAGCCCCAGCATTTT. The V call is TRBV6-4, the J call TRBJ1-5; D remains ambiguous. Germline loops: CDR1 MRHNA, CDR2 SNTAGT. The CDR3 runs to 15 residues. The V and J ends lost 4 bases and 2 bases respectively, with 12 bases between them.

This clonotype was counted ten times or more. The CDR3 here is CASSQEGIPRYGYTF. CDR3 nucleotide sequence: TGCGCCAGCAGCCAAGAAGGGATTCCCCGTTATGGCTACACCTTC. The V gene is TRBV4-1, the J gene TRBJ1-2; D call uncertain. CDR3 length: 15 residues. Germline V lookup: CDR1 MGHRA, CDR2 YSYEKL. Trimming took 0 bases from V and 5 from J, leaving 13 bases between them.

This chain's CDR3 is CASSLIQGGRDGYTF. The CDR3 bases are TGTGCCAGCAGTTTAATCCAGGGGGGCAGAGATGGCTACACCTTC. The V and J genes are TRBV12-3 or TRBV12-4 and TRBJ1-2; 7 bases fit TRBD1. J lost 6 bases, V lost 2 bases, and 9 bases had no gene match. CDR3 length: 15 residues.

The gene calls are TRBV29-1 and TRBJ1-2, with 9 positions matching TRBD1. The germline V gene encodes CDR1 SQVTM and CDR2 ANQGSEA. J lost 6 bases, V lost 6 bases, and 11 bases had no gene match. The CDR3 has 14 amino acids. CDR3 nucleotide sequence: TGCAGCGTCGCTGCGGGGACAGGGAGCAATGGCTACACCTTC. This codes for CSVAAGTGSNGYTF.

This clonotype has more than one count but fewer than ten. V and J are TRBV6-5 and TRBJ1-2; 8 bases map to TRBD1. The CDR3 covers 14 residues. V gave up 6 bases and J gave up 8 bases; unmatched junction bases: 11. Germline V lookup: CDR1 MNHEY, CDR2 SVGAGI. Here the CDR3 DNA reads TGTGCCAGCAGGGGCAGGGGGCGAGCGGGAGGCTACACCTTC. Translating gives CASRGRGRAGGYTF.

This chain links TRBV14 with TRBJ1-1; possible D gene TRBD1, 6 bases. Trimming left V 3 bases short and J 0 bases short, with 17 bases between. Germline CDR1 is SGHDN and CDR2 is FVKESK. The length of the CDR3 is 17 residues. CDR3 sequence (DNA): TGTGCCAGCAGCCAGAGGGGGTTGTTAACCATGAACACTGAAGCTTTCTTT. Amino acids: CASSQRGLLTMNTEAFF.

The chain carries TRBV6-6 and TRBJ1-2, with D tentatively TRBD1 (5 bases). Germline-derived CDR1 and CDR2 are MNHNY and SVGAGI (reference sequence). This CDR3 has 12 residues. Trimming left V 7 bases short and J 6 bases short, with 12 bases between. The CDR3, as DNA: TGTGCCAGCATGGACGGGGGGGATGGCTACACCTTC. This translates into CASMDGGDGYTF.

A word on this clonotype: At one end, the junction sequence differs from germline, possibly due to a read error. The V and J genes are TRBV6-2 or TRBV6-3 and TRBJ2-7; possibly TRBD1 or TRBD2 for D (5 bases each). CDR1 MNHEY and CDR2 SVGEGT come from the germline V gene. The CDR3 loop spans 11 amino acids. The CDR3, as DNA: TGTACCAGCAGTTTAGAGGGGGAGCAGTACTTC. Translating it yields CTSSLEGEQYF.

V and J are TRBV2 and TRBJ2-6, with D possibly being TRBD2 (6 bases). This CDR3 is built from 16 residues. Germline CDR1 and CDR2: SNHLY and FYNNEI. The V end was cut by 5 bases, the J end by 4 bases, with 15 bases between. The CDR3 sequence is CASSLLTSTGANVLTF. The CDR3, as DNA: TGTGCCAGCAGTCTGTTGACTAGTACCGGGGCCAACGTCCTGACTTTC.

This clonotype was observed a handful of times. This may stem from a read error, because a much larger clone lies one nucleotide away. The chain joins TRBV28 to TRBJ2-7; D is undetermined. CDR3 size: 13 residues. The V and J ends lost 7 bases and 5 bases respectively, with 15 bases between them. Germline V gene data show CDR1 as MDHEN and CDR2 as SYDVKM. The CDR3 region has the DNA TGTGCCAGCACCCTACCTGTTCGGAACGAGCAGTACTTC. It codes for CASTLPVRNEQYF.

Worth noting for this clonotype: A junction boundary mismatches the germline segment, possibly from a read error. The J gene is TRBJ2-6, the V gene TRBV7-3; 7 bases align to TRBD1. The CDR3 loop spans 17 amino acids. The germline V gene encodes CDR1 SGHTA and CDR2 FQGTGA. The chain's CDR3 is CAGSFEGAFSGANVLTF. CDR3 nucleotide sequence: TGTGCCGGCAGCTTCGAGGGGGCCTTCTCTGGGGCCAACGTCCTGACTTTC.

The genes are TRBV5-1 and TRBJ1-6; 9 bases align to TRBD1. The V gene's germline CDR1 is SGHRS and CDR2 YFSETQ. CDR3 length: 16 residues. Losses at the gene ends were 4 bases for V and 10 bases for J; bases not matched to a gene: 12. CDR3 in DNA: TGCGCCAGCAGCCCGGGGACAGGGTTCGATGGGTCACCCCTCCACTTT. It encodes CASSPGTGFDGSPLHF.

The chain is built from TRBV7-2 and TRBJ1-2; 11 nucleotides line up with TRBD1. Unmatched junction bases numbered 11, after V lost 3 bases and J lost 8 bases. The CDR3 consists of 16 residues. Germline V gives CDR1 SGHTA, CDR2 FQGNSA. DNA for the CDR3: TGTGCCAGCAGCTTCTCCTTGGACAGGGGGCGGAGAGGCTACACCTTC. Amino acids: CASSFSLDRGRRGYTF.